This entry lists 25 T cell receptor beta chains sequenced from one sample in a study of T cell changes during pregnancy in multiple sclerosis. The data were produced by immunoSEQ multiplex PCR, yet TCRdb's version contains in-frame clones alone and is incomplete. The sample has 45,000 to 75,000 clones, 80% to 95% seen once; the top ten hold more than 0.7%. The specimen was peripheral blood, collected in the first trimester of pregnancy. These receptors came from a female donor with multiple sclerosis, enrolled in a pregnancy study.

J is TRBJ2-7 and V is TRBV25-1; tentative D call: TRBD2 (6 bases). V was cut by 9 bases and J by 3 bases, with 12 bases left in between. The CDR3 runs to 12 residues. Germline CDR1 is MGHDK and CDR2 is SYGVNS. The CDR3 DNA reads as TGTGCCAGTCTGGGGGGTAGCTACGAGCAGTACTTC. Encoded protein: CASLGGSYEQYF.

This clone was detected only once. The chain carries TRBV7-6 and TRBJ2-4; the D gene is possibly TRBD1 (6 bases). The CDR3 spans 19 residues. V shed 5 bases and J shed 5 bases, with 28 bases lying between them. Germline V gene data show CDR1 as SGHVS and CDR2 as FNYEAQ. CDR3: CASSLLPGASRGFENIQYF. In nucleotides, the CDR3 is TGTGCCAGCAGCCTACTACCCGGGGCTAGCAGGGGATTCGAAAACATTCAGTACTTC.

This chain uses TRBV4-2 with TRBJ1-1, with a tentative D call TRBD1 (6 bases). Germline loops: CDR1 LGHNA, CDR2 YNFKEQ. V was pared by 6 bases and J by 4 bases, with 24 bases between. This CDR3 comprises 17 residues. The CDR3 loop reads CASRPTGFGPPTTEAFF. The CDR3 coding sequence is TGTGCCAGCAGACCGACAGGATTCGGGCCTCCGACCACTGAAGCTTTCTTT.

The J gene is TRBJ1-2, the V gene TRBV5-1; D is perhaps TRBD1 (5 bases). This CDR3 spans 15 amino acids. Trimming removed 1 base from V and 4 bases from J, with 14 bases in between. The germline V gene has CDR1 SGHRS and CDR2 YFSETQ. As DNA, the CDR3 is TGCGCCAGCAGCTTGCCGGGGGACGGACTCTATGGCTACACCTTC. Translated: CASSLPGDGLYGYTF.

The chain links TRBV2 to TRBJ2-7; D may be TRBD1 (6 bases). Germline loops: CDR1 SNHLY, CDR2 FYNNEI. V was clipped by 7 bases and J by 5 bases, with 15 bases between them. The CDR3 spans 13 residues. Written as DNA, the CDR3 is TGTGCCAGCACGGGGCAGGGGCACCACGAGCAGTACTTC. Its protein product is CASTGQGHHEQYF.

Only one count was recorded for this clone. This chain uses TRBV5-4 with TRBJ1-6, with D tentatively TRBD1 (5 bases). Germline assignment: CDR1 SGHNT and CDR2 YYREEE (reference sequence). The CDR3 is made up of 14 amino acids. V was cut by 5 bases and J by 9 bases, with 15 bases left in between. The CDR3 region has the DNA TGTGCCAGCAGTTTGAGCAGGGTGGGTTCACCCCTCCACTTT. It codes for CASSLSRVGSPLHF.

The chain joins TRBV20-1 to TRBJ2-7; perhaps TRBD2 as D (5 bases). The germline CDR1 and CDR2 sequences are DFQATT and SNEGSKA (reference sequence). The CDR3 runs to 11 residues. V was cut by 4 bases and J by 6 bases, with 10 bases left in between. Here the CDR3 reads CSAKNRGEQYF. DNA for the CDR3: TGCAGTGCTAAGAATCGGGGCGAGCAGTACTTC.

The V gene is TRBV30, the J gene TRBJ1-1; TRBD1 matches 12 bases. The CDR3 runs to 14 residues. CDR1 GTSNPN and CDR2 SVGIG come from the germline V gene (reference sequence). J gave up 9 bases and V 2 bases, and 7 bases lay outside the gene matches. CDR3 bases: TGTGCCTGGAGTACGGGACAGGGGGCTTTGAAAGCTTTCTTT. As protein: CAWSTGQGALKAFF.

The V gene is TRBV7-2, the J gene TRBJ2-7, with 11 bases aligning to TRBD2. This CDR3 is built from 18 residues. V dropped 5 bases and J dropped 2; count of bases not matched to a gene: 14. Germline CDR1 and CDR2: SGHTA and FQGNSA. CDR3 coding DNA: TGTGCCAGCAGCCAAGGCCCTCTAGCGGGGGGCCTACCCTACGAGCAGTACTTC. It encodes CASSQGPLAGGLPYEQYF.

This clone has a single count. The gene calls are TRBV7-9 and TRBJ1-4; D might be TRBD1 (5 bases). The germline V and J ends were trimmed by 5 bases and 0 bases, with 13 bases remaining between them. This CDR3 spans 16 amino acids. CDR1 is SEHNR and CDR2 is FQNEAQ in the germline V gene (reference sequence). Here the CDR3 reads CASSPSPGATNEKLFF. The DNA for the CDR3 is TGTGCCAGCAGCCCCAGCCCGGGGGCAACTAATGAAAAACTGTTTTTT.

The J gene is TRBJ1-5, the V gene TRBV27, with 9 bases matching TRBD1. Germline assignment: CDR1 MNHEY and CDR2 SMNVEV (reference sequence). J was trimmed by 6 bases and V by 4 bases; bases with no gene match: 4. CDR3 length equals 14 residues. CDR3 nucleotides: TGTGCCAGCAGTTACAGGGGGCCGGGTCAGCCCCAGCATTTT. Translated, it gives CASSYRGPGQPQHF.

This chain links TRBV4-2 with TRBJ1-6; maybe TRBD1 (5 bases). The CDR3 is 15 residues long. With 4 bases removed from V and 9 bases from J, the gap between germline ends came to 16 bases. Germline V lookup: CDR1 LGHNA, CDR2 YNFKEQ. CDR3 in amino acids: CASSRETEFLSPLHF. The CDR3 DNA reads as TGTGCCAGCAGCCGCGAGACAGAGTTTCTTTCACCCCTCCACTTT.

The J gene is TRBJ2-1, the V gene TRBV4-3, with 7 bases lining up with TRBD2. The V segment lost 0 bases and the J segment 7 bases; nucleotides outside the gene matches: 9. Looked up from germline, CDR1 is LGHNA and CDR2 is YSLEER. The CDR3 length is 16 residues. As DNA, the CDR3 is TGCGCCAGCAGCCAAGATGGGGGGGGGTTTAGTAATGAGCAGTTCTTC. This sequence encodes CASSQDGGGFSNEQFF.

The chain couples TRBV2 to TRBJ1-4; 8 nucleotides align to TRBD1. Germline CDR1 reads SNHLY; CDR2 reads FYNNEI. The CDR3 loop spans 17 amino acids. V shed 6 bases, J shed 7 bases, and the junction held 16 bases outside the gene matches. CDR3 residues: CASSEDREGSSGEKLFF. Written as DNA, the CDR3 is TGTGCCAGCAGCGAGGACAGGGAGGGATCAAGTGGTGAAAAACTGTTTTTT.

This chain links TRBV15 with TRBJ2-7; TRBD1 agrees at 8 bases. J lost 5 bases, V lost 2 bases, and 5 bases had no gene match. This CDR3 has 14 residues. Germline V lookup: CDR1 LNHNV, CDR2 YYDKDF (reference sequence). The CDR3 nucleotides are TGTGCCACCAGCAGACGGACAGGGTTGGACGAGCAGTACTTC. It specifies CATSRRTGLDEQYF.

The chain combines TRBV11-2 with TRBJ1-1, with TRBD1 matching over 10 bases. This CDR3 is built from 14 residues. V dropped 5 bases and J dropped 4; count of bases not matched to a gene: 4. Germline lookup yields CDR1 SGHAT and CDR2 FQNNGV. CDR3 DNA sequence: TGTGCCAGCAGCAGACAGGGGGCTGGCACTGAAGCTTTCTTT. Translated, it gives CASSRQGAGTEAFF. The variable domain in full, with the rest retrieved from reference TRBV11-2 and TRBJ1-1, is EAGVAQSPRYKIIEKRQSVAFWCNPISGHATLYWYQQILGQGPKLLIQFQNNGVVDDSQLPKDRFSAERLKGVDSTLKIQPAKLEDSAVYLCASSRQGAGTEAFFGQGTRLTVV.

V usage is TRBV27 and J usage is TRBJ1-5, with TRBD1 matching 7 bases. J gave up 4 bases and V 5 bases, and 5 bases lay outside the gene matches. This CDR3 is built from 14 residues. Germline V gene data show CDR1 as MNHEY and CDR2 as SMNVEV (reference sequence). The CDR3 nucleotides read TGTGCCAGCAGTCCACAGGGGCGAAATCAGCCCCAGCATTTT. As protein: CASSPQGRNQPQHF.

The J gene is TRBJ2-2, the V gene TRBV4-2; 8 bases map to TRBD2. J lost 5 bases, V lost 5 bases, and 4 bases had no gene match. CDR1 is LGHNA and CDR2 is YNFKEQ in the germline V gene. The CDR3 totals 14 residues. In nucleotides, the CDR3 is TGTGCCAGCAGCTTAGCGGGGAGGACCGGGGAGCTGTTTTTT. Amino acids: CASSLAGRTGELFF.

The rearrangement joins TRBV7-2 to TRBJ2-3; a weak D match, TRBD2 (5 bases). The germline V gene encodes CDR1 SGHTA and CDR2 FQGNSA. The CDR3 contains 17 residues. Trimming left V 7 bases short and J 1 base short, with 21 bases between. The CDR3 spells CASTGLEASFRTDTQYF. The CDR3 nucleotides are TGTGCCAGCACCGGCCTCGAGGCTAGCTTCCGCACAGATACGCAGTATTTT. Using reference TRBV7-2 and TRBJ2-3 for the parts outside the CDR3, the full variable domain is GAGVSQSPSNKVTEKGKDVELRCDPISGHTALYWYRQSLGQGLEFLIYFQGNSAPDKSGLPSDRFSAERTGGSVSTLTIQRTQQEDSAVYLCASTGLEASFRTDTQYFGPGTRLTVL.

The gene calls are TRBV7-8 and TRBJ1-5; TRBD1 matches 7 bases. The V segment lost 5 bases and the J segment 5 bases; nucleotides outside the gene matches: 9. The CDR3 contains 15 residues. Germline V gives CDR1 SGHVS, CDR2 FQNEAQ. CDR3 bases: TGTGCCAGCAGCCCTACAGGGGAATTTGATCAGCCCCAGCATTTT. Translation: CASSPTGEFDQPQHF.

The rearrangement links TRBV7-2 to TRBJ1-3, with 9 bases fitting TRBD1. CDR1 is SGHTA and CDR2 is FQGNSA in the germline V gene. With V trimmed by 5 bases and J by 1 base, 15 bases remained unmatched. CDR3 size: 19 residues. This CDR3 is CASSRSQRDRARSGNTIYF. CDR3 coding DNA: TGTGCCAGCAGCCGATCACAGCGGGACAGGGCCAGATCTGGAAACACCATATATTTT. Drawing the rest from reference TRBV7-2 and TRBJ1-3, the complete variable domain is GAGVSQSPSNKVTEKGKDVELRCDPISGHTALYWYRQSLGQGLEFLIYFQGNSAPDKSGLPSDRFSAERTGGSVSTLTIQRTQQEDSAVYLCASSRSQRDRARSGNTIYFGEGSWLTVV.

The chain combines TRBV9 with TRBJ1-4, with 11 bases that match TRBD1. Trimming removed 3 bases from V and 8 bases from J; junction bases left unmatched: 6. Germline CDR1 reads SGDLS; CDR2 reads YYNGEE. The CDR3 is made up of 15 amino acids. Here the CDR3 reads CASSGLGQGAEKLFF. DNA of the CDR3: TGTGCCAGCAGCGGACTTGGACAGGGGGCCGAAAAACTGTTTTTT.

V is TRBV18 and J is TRBJ1-4; a weak D match, TRBD1 (5 bases). CDR1 and CDR2 (germline): KGHSH, LQKENI. The V end lost 6 bases, the J end lost 4 bases, and 9 bases lay between the germline ends. This CDR3 region has 13 residues. The CDR3 loop reads CASSPGVNEKLFF. The DNA of the CDR3 is TGTGCCAGCTCTCCGGGGGTTAATGAAAAACTGTTTTTT.

The rearrangement uses TRBV7-9 and TRBJ1-1; no firm D call. Germline V gene lookup returns CDR1 SEHNR and CDR2 FQNEAQ (reference sequence). The CDR3 loop spans 15 amino acids. Between the trimmed V and J ends, which lost 5 bases and 4 bases, there was a span of 17 bases. The chain's CDR3 is CASSPPIRLGTEAFF. CDR3 DNA sequence: TGTGCCAGCAGCCCACCGATCAGGTTAGGCACTGAAGCTTTCTTT. Complete variable domain (other parts from reference TRBV7-9 and TRBJ1-1): DTGVSQNPRHKITKRGQNVTFRCDPISEHNRLYWYRQTLGQGPEFLTYFQNEAQLEKSRLLSDRFSAERPKGSFSTLEIQRTEQGDSAMYLCASSPPIRLGTEAFFGQGTRLTVV.

The chain recombines TRBV4-2 with TRBJ1-5; weak D call: TRBD1 (6 bases). The length of the CDR3 is 16 residues. The V gene's germline CDR1 is LGHNA and CDR2 YNFKEQ. Trimming took off 1 base at V and 3 bases at J, with 13 bases between the two ends. CDR3 residues: CASSQGVQGINQPQHF. CDR3 bases: TGTGCCAGCAGCCAAGGTGTCCAGGGGATCAATCAGCCCCAGCATTTT.